The next 14 T cell receptor beta chains were all read from a single sample in a study of CD8 T cells in Susac syndrome. An input of roughly 0.45 to 1 ug of RNA was subjected to reverse transcription using random hexamers. TCRdb re-analysed the immunoSEQ multiplex PCR reads in MiXCR, keeping a single row per CDR3 protein. The repertoire consists of 53,000 or so distinct CDR3 sequences, with 93% occurring once and the leading ten covering approximately 0.53%. Input material: CD8+ T cells from PBMCs. The source is a human donor in good health.

The rearrangement links TRBV30 to TRBJ2-1, with no clear D. Near its end, the DNA agrees better with TRBJ2-7, so the J call may be wrong. The CDR3 extends over 11 amino acids. Germline loops: CDR1 GTSNPN, CDR2 SVGIG (reference sequence). The CDR3 sequence is CAWSSYHEQYF. CDR3 bases: TGTGCCTGGAGCTCCTACCACGAGCAGTACTTC.

The V and J genes are TRBV24-1 and TRBJ2-2; D uncertain. Germline V lookup: CDR1 KGHDR, CDR2 SFDVKD. The CDR3 has 11 residues. Trimming left V 10 bases short and J 7 bases short, with 9 bases between. Here the CDR3 reads CATSFIGELFF. CDR3 DNA: TGTGCCACTAGCTTCATCGGGGAGCTGTTTTTT.

The CDR3, as DNA: TGTGCCACCTTTGACCGGTTATCAGGGGATCGGGCCGGGGAGCTGTTTTTT. As protein: CATFDRLSGDRAGELFF. The rearrangement links TRBV15 to TRBJ2-2; the D gene is possibly TRBD1 (6 bases). The CDR3 is made up of 17 amino acids. The germline gives CDR1 LNHNV, CDR2 YYDKDF (reference sequence). V lost 8 bases to trimming and J lost 6 bases, with 25 bases between them.

This sequence joins TRBV19 and TRBJ2-6, with D unresolved. Germline V CDR1 and CDR2: LNHDA, SQIVND (reference sequence). The CDR3 extends over 14 amino acids. The ends were cut back, 10 bases at V and 0 bases at J, with 10 bases in the middle. The DNA for the CDR3 is TGTGCCACCCGGACGGACTCTGGGGCCAACGTCCTGACTTTC. Protein product: CATRTDSGANVLTF. The complete variable domain, with remaining parts taken from reference TRBV19 and TRBJ2-6, reads DGGITQSPKYLFRKEGQNVTLSCEQNLNHDAMYWYRQDPGQGLRLIYYSQIVNDFQKGDIAEGYSVSREKKESFPLTVTSAQKNPTAFYLCATRTDSGANVLTFGAGSRLTVL.

V usage is TRBV27 and J usage is TRBJ2-7, with 7 bases fitting TRBD1. V lost 1 base to trimming and J lost 5 bases; unmatched junction nucleotides: 5. Germline CDR1 reads MNHEY; CDR2 reads SMNVEV (reference sequence). This CDR3 has 14 residues. CDR3 in amino acids: CASSLLGTENEQYF. Here the CDR3 DNA reads TGTGCCAGCAGTTTATTAGGGACAGAAAACGAGCAGTACTTC.

This chain links TRBV7-2 with TRBJ2-5; D is undetermined. V was shortened by 1 base and J by 6 bases, with 12 bases between the two germline ends. Germline CDR1 reads SGHTA; CDR2 reads FQGNSA. The length of the CDR3 is 14 residues. CDR3 DNA sequence: TGTGCCAGCAGCTTAGGGGTGCAGCGACAGACCCAGTACTTC. It is translated as CASSLGVQRQTQYF.

V is TRBV11-2 and J is TRBJ2-7; D is possibly TRBD2 (5 bases). In germline, CDR1 is SGHAT, CDR2 FQNNGV. V lost 5 bases and J 3 bases, leaving 8 bases between the germline ends. CDR3 length equals 12 residues. CDR3 protein: CASSRDHYEQYF. Written as DNA, the CDR3 is TGTGCCAGCAGCCGGGATCACTACGAGCAGTACTTC.

The chain uses TRBV7-9 and TRBJ2-3; tentatively, D is TRBD1 (6 bases). The V end was cut by 5 bases, the J end by 3 bases, with 18 bases between. CDR3 size: 16 residues. Germline V gene data show CDR1 as SEHNR and CDR2 as FQNEAQ (reference sequence). The CDR3 loop reads CASSGLRGIGTDTQYF. Here the CDR3 DNA reads TGTGCCAGCAGCGGACTCAGGGGAATAGGTACAGATACGCAGTATTTT.

J is TRBJ2-2 and V is TRBV29-1, with TRBD2 matching over 7 bases. Trimming took 8 bases from V and 2 from J; bases not matched to a gene: 5. Germline loops: CDR1 SQVTM, CDR2 ANQGSEA. The CDR3 extends over 13 amino acids. The CDR3 nucleotides read TGCAGCATCCGGGAGGCAAACACCGGGGAGCTGTTTTTT. Its protein product is CSIREANTGELFF.

This clonotype was picked up one time. The germline gene is not matched at one end of the junction; a read error may be the cause. This chain links TRBV7-7 with TRBJ2-3, with 9 bases that match TRBD2. The V gene's germline CDR1 is SSHAT and CDR2 FNYEAQ (reference sequence). The length of the CDR3 is 15 residues. The DNA for the CDR3 is TGTGCTAGCAGCTTGTTAGCGGGAGAATTAGATACGCAGTATTTT. It is translated as CASSLLAGELDTQYF. The full variable domain, its missing parts supplied by reference TRBV7-7 and TRBJ2-3, is GAGVSQSPRYKVTKRGQDVTLRCDPISSHATLYWYQQALGQGPEFLTYFNYEAQPDKSGLPSDRFSAERPEGSISTLTIQRTEQRDSAMYRCASSLLAGELDTQYFGPGTRLTVL.

The rearrangement uses TRBV27 and TRBJ2-5; no clear D. Per the germline V gene, CDR1 is MNHEY and CDR2 is SMNVEV (reference sequence). V lost 3 bases to trimming and J lost 2 bases, with 10 bases between them. The CDR3 totals 14 residues. The CDR3 DNA follows: TGTGCCAGCAGTTTTGGGCAGCTACAAGAGACCCAGTACTTC. Protein sequence: CASSFGQLQETQYF.

This clonotype was seen a single time. The chain links TRBV19 to TRBJ2-3, with D tentatively TRBD2 (6 bases). Trimming cost V 6 bases and J 1 base, with 17 bases left between them. The CDR3 is 16 residues long. In germline, CDR1 is LNHDA, CDR2 SQIVND (reference sequence). The DNA for the CDR3 is TGTGCCAGTAGCGGATGGGGGGTATCTGGCACAGATACGCAGTATTTT. This encodes CASSGWGVSGTDTQYF.

V is TRBV3-1 and J is TRBJ2-7; TRBD2 aligns across 7 bases. The V segment lost 5 bases and the J segment 4 bases; nucleotides outside the gene matches: 11. Per the germline V gene, CDR1 is LGHDT and CDR2 is YNNKEL (reference sequence). The CDR3 consists of 15 residues. CDR3 region: CASSSPGTTHYEQYF. DNA for the CDR3: TGTGCCAGCAGCTCCCCCGGGACTACCCATTACGAGCAGTACTTC.

V is TRBV27 and J is TRBJ1-4; no clear D. The CDR3 runs to 14 residues. The germline gives CDR1 MNHEY, CDR2 SMNVEV (reference sequence). Trimming left V 1 base short and J 3 bases short, with 6 bases between. CDR3 region: CASSLWSANEKLFF. As DNA, the CDR3 is TGTGCCAGCAGTTTATGGTCAGCTAATGAAAAACTGTTTTTT.